This T cell receptor (beta chain) was captured in a study of OX40 agonist ivuxolimab in advanced cancers. In the study overall: Antecedent anti-PD-1, anti-PD-L1 or anti-CTLA-4 therapy was permissible, with approximately 44% having received some.

The method was immunoSEQ multiplex PCR; TCRdb's version includes in-frame clones alone and lacks a portion of them. The sample lists some 68,000 clones, around nine tenths occurring once. V was pared by 7 bases and J by 0 bases, with 13 bases between. There are 16 residues in the CDR3. Germline assignment: CDR1 SNHLY and CDR2 FYNNEI. The clonotype was recovered from an adult with an advanced solid tumor such as melanoma, head and neck, liver or kidney cancer. V gene TRBV2 combines with J gene TRBJ2-6; D is uncertain. Sequencing was performed on CD4+ or CD8+ T cells sorted from blood, taken in a trial of the OX40 agonist ivuxolimab. CDR3 amino acids: CASTLTRISGANVLTF. DNA for the CDR3: TGTGCCAGCACCTTGACACGAATCTCTGGGGCCAACGTCCTGACTTTC.